This TCR beta chain was captured by sequencing in a study of cytomegalovirus exposure and HLA in healthy donors. Notes on this clone: Its antigen remains unidentified.

Findings and caveats of the study: The study designated fewer than 200 TCR beta chains cytomegalovirus-associated. Analysis was performed later, and it showed HLA-associated TCR beta chains to be more clonally expanded than equally common others. Presence/absence analyses assumed roughly uniform sequencing depth across donors. A later analysis found most CMV-associated TCR beta chains apparently HLA-restricted.

Primers for the PCR totalled 60 Vbeta and 13 Jbeta. Clones were sequenced by immunoSEQ multiplex PCR, and TCRdb holds only the in-frame ones, with some missing. The repertoire holds 150,000 or so clones, with just under 80% as singletons. This CDR3 comprises 17 residues. Germline V gene sequence: CDR1 SGHNT, CDR2 YYREEE (reference sequence). The V end was cut by 0 bases, the J end by 1 base, with 15 bases between. The source of this sequence is a man aged 25 to 40 in good health and CMV-seronegative. The gene calls are TRBV5-4 and TRBJ2-3; tentative D call: TRBD1 (5 bases). Sequences were obtained from PBMCs. The CDR3 bases are TGTGCCAGCAGCTTGGCCAGGGCAGGGCAAGGCACAGATACGCAGTATTTT. Protein: CASSLARAGQGTDTQYF.